This T cell receptor (beta chain) was identified during a study of identical twins. TCRdb reprocessed the 5' RACE reads via MiXCR and lists one record per CDR3 protein. The sample records about 920,000 distinct CDR3 sequences, around an eighth being singletons. Points on this clonotype: Its antigen is unknown.

Germline loops: CDR1 ENHRY, CDR2 SYGVKD. The germline V and J ends were trimmed by 10 bases and 7 bases, with 13 bases remaining between them. The length of the CDR3 is 12 residues. General study results and limits: Beta out-of-frame sequences showed weaker excess sharing between twins.

These data also formed part of another study, on yellow fever vaccine responses in identical twins. In that study: Reports say the vaccine T cell response in twins looked partly convergent and partly personalized.

The sequenced material came from PBMCs. The receptor comes from a woman under 30 in good health. V is TRBV10-3 and J is TRBJ2-2; tentatively, D is TRBD2 (5 bases). The CDR3, as DNA: TGTGCCAGCCTGGGCGGGCGCGGGGAGCTGTTTTTT. This gives the protein CASLGGRGELFF.